The 9 T cell receptor beta chains below all came from one sample that was sequenced in a study of T-cell memory formation after mild COVID-19. TCRdb reprocessed the 5' RACE reads with MiXCR, giving one entry per CDR3 protein. The sample holds 250,000 to 350,000 distinct CDR3 sequences, around 15% seen once. Sequencing used PBMCs or a T cell subset sorted from them (not recorded which). The receptors derive from a young man who had mild COVID-19 (a few samples of this study predate the infection). Cell type and time point are not known.

This clonotype occurred a few times. The chain recombines TRBV6-2 or TRBV6-3 with TRBJ2-2; D is unclear. CDR3 size: 14 residues. Germline assignment: CDR1 MNHEY and CDR2 SVGEGT. The V gene lost 4 bases and the J gene lost 6 bases, with 12 bases spanning the gap. The CDR3 here is CASSSPLEAGELFF. The DNA of the CDR3 is TGTGCCAGCAGTTCCCCGCTAGAGGCCGGGGAGCTGTTTTTT.

J is TRBJ1-4 and V is TRBV6-5; possible D gene TRBD1, 5 bases. V lost 0 bases to trimming and J lost 8 bases, with 10 bases between them. The CDR3 has 14 amino acids. Germline CDR1 and CDR2: MNHEY and SVGAGI. The CDR3 spells CASSYSQVREKLFF. DNA for the CDR3: TGTGCCAGCAGTTACTCACAGGTCAGGGAAAAACTGTTTTTT.

The rearrangement joins TRBV27 to TRBJ2-5, with a weak D call TRBD2 (7 bases). There are 15 residues in the CDR3. Germline CDR1 is MNHEY and CDR2 is SMNVEV (reference sequence). V dropped 8 bases and J dropped 5 bases, with 21 bases sitting between them. The CDR3 protein is CASSWGGGARETQYF. The CDR3 DNA follows: TGTGCCAGCTCTTGGGGAGGGGGTGCCCGGGAGACCCAGTACTTC.

The chain recombines TRBV7-9 with TRBJ2-2; 13 nucleotides match TRBD2. This CDR3 comprises 16 residues. Trimming cost V 6 bases and J 6 bases; bases outside gene matches: 7. Germline values: CDR1 SEHNR, CDR2 FQNEAQ (reference sequence). The CDR3, as DNA: TGTGCCAGCAGTCGACTAGGACTAGCGGGGGCCGGGGAGCTGTTTTTT. This codes for CASSRLGLAGAGELFF.

This clonotype has at least ten counts. The chain carries TRBV7-9 and TRBJ1-6; 9 bases fit TRBD1. Germline V gene lookup returns CDR1 SEHNR and CDR2 FQNEAQ (reference sequence). Trimming removed 1 base from V and 9 bases from J; junction bases left unmatched: 1. The CDR3 runs 14 residues. In nucleotides, the CDR3 is TGTGCCAGCAGCTTAGGGGACAGGGTTTCACCCCTCCACTTT. Amino acid sequence: CASSLGDRVSPLHF.

This clonotype was picked up a small number of times. V is TRBV7-2 and J is TRBJ2-3; D remains unclear. Germline lookup yields CDR1 SGHTA and CDR2 FQGNSA. This CDR3 is 13 amino acids long. Trimming pared 6 bases from V and 2 bases from J, leaving 9 bases between. In nucleotides, the CDR3 is TGTGCCAGCAGTTCCCCCCCCACAGATACGCAGTATTTT. Translated, it gives CASSSPPTDTQYF.

The chain uses TRBV18 and TRBJ2-5; 9 bases are shared with TRBD2. The trim removed 8 bases at V and 1 base at J, leaving 2 bases unmatched. From germline, CDR1 is KGHSH and CDR2 LQKENI. The CDR3 sequence is 13 residues long. CDR3 amino acids: CASAGGVQETQYF. DNA of the CDR3: TGTGCCAGCGCGGGGGGGGTCCAAGAGACCCAGTACTTC. The whole variable domain, remainder taken from reference TRBV18 and TRBJ2-5, is NAGVMQNPRHLVRRRGQEARLRCSPMKGHSHVYWYRQLPEEGLKFMVYLQKENIIDESGMPKERFSAEFPKEGPSILRIQQVVRGDSAAYFCASAGGVQETQYFGPGTRLLVL.

This clonotype was observed a handful of times. The rearrangement uses TRBV6-6 and TRBJ2-2; D possibly matches TRBD1 or TRBD2 (5 bases each). Germline CDR1 reads MNHNY; CDR2 reads SVGAGI (reference sequence). This CDR3 comprises 16 residues. V was cut by 5 bases and J by 5 bases, with 18 bases left in between. In DNA, the CDR3 is TGTGCCAGCAGTATATTGACACCCGAGGGGACCGGGGAGCTGTTTTTT. It encodes CASSILTPEGTGELFF.

The V call is TRBV18, the J call TRBJ1-6, with 9 bases lining up with TRBD1. V shed 3 bases, J shed 11 bases, and the junction held 5 bases outside the gene matches. Germline V CDR1 and CDR2: KGHSH, LQKENI. The CDR3 runs 14 residues. As DNA, the CDR3 is TGTGCCAGCTCACCCCGGGGACAGGGAGCACCCCTCCACTTT. Translation: CASSPRGQGAPLHF.